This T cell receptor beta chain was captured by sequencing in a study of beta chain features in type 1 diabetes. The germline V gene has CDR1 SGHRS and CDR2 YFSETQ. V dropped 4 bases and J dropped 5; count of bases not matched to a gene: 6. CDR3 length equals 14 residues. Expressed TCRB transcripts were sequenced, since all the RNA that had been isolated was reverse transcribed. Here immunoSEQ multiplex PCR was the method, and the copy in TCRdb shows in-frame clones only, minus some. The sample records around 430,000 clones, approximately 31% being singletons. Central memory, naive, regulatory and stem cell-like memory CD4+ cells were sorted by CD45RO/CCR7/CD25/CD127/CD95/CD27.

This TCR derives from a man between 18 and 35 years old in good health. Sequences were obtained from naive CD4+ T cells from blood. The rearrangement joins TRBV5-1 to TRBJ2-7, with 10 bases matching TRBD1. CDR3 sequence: CASSTDRGNDEQYF. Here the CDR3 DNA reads TGCGCCAGCAGCACGGACAGGGGGAACGACGAGCAGTACTTC.